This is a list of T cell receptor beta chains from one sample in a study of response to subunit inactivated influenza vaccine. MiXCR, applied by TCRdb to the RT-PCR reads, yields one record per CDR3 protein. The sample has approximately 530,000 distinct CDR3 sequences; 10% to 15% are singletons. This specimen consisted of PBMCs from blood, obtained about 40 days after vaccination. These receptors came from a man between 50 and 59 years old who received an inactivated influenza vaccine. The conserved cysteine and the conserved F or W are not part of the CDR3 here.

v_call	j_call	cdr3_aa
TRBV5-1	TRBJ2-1	ASSFTSGRGFNEQF
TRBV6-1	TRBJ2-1	ASSEPRTGQF
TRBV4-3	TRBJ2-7	ASSQEYQGAYYEQY
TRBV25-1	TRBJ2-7	ASSAPSYEQY
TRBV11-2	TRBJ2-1	ASSPATGGASSYNEQF
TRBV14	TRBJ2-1	ASSQFRGVQNEQF
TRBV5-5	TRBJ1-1	ASSNTENTEAF
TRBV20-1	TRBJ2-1	SVFSGSDNEQF
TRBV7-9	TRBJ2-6	ASSPMVWANVLT
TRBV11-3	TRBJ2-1	ASSLTGLAGGEQF
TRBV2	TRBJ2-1	ASSEGGSSGGAPLYNEQF
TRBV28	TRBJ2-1	ASSSGQVGYNEQF
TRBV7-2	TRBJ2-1	ASSLTQRGYSYNEQF
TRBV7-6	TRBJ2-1	ASSLGTLLSGIGEQF
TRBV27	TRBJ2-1	ASSLRGTASYNEQF
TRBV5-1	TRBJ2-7	ASTTGLAGAYEQY
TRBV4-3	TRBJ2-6	ASSQGYTGTSSGANVLT
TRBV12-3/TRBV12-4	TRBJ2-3	ASSRRLAGGLEIDTQY
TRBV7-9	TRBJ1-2	ASSQLTEKDGYT
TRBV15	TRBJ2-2	ATSRLNRANSGTGELF
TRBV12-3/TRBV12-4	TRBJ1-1	ASSHRDRSGAF
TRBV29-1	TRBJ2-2	SADLGQGAPGELF
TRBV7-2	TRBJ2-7	ASSQRGPGVYEQY
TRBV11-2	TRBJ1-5	ASSLVFMGGRRSNQPQR
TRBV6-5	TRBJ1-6	ASSYSGGRGSPLH
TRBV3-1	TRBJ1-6	ASSLPGPSSPLH
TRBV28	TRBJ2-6	ASRLTPPGGISGANVLT
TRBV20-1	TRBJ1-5	SARGRASNQPQH
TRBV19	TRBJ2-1	ASSIGRGPYNEQF
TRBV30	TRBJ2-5	AWSTTGVETQY
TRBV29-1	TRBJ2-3	SVGQGFDTQY
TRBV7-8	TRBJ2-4	ASSTRDPKNIQY
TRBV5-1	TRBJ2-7	ASSFEARGNDEQY
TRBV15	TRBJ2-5	ATSRAGLSVVAQY
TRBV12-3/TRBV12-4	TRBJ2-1	ASSFEGGRAKEQF
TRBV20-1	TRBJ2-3	SASSTGGTDTQY
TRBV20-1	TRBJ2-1	SARGVSFDNEQF
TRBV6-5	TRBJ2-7	ASSYSRDRAREQY
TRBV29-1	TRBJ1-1	SVARQGNTEAF
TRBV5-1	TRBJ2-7	ASGTGENYEQY
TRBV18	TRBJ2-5	ASATSGANQETQY
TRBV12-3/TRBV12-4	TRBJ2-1	ASSFRDRGFNEQF
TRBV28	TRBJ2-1	ASSSMDRVPSYNEQF
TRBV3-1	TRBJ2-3	ASSQGLNPTDTQY
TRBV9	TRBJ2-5	ASSVRSDETQY
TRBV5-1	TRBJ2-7	ASSRPGGMASYEQY